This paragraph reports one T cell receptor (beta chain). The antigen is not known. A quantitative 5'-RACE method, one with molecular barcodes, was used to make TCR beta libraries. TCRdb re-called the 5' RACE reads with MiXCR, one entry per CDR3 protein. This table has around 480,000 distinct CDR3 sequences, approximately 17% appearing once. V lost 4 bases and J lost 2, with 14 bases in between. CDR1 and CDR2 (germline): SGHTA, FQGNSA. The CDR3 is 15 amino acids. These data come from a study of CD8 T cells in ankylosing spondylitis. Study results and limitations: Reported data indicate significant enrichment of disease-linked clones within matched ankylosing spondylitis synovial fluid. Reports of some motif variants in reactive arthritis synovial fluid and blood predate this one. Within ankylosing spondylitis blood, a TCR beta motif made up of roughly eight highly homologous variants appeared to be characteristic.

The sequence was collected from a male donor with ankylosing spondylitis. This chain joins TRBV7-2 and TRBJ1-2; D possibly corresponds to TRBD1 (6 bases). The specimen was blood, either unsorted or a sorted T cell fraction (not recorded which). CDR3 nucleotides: TGTGCCAGCAGCTCAACCCGGACAGCGAACTATGGCTACACCTTC. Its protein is CASSSTRTANYGYTF.